Sequencing of this T cell receptor (beta chain) was carried out in a study of CD8+ T cells in alopecia areata. Whole-study results and caveats: While patients received tofacitinib, many expanded lesional clones remained present in scalp and blood.

In regard to this clone: The antigen is unknown.

The sequencing template was cDNA reverse transcribed from extracted RNA. Some clones are missing from TCRdb's copy, which holds only in-frame ones; the method was immunoSEQ multiplex PCR. Among 130,000 or so clones listed, more than 85% were seen once. Documented treatment: oral pan-JAK inhibitor, 5-10 mg twice daily. Germline assignment: CDR1 MRHNA and CDR2 SNTAGT. The length of the CDR3 is 14 residues. The V segment lost 2 bases and the J segment 6 bases; nucleotides outside the gene matches: 0. The rearrangement links TRBV6-4 to TRBJ2-2; 10 bases map to TRBD1. The receptor was derived from a human donor with alopecia areata. The source was CD8+ T cells sorted from blood, collected at week 4, from a patient treated with tofacitinib. CDR3 loop: CASSDGQGAGELFF. For the CDR3, the DNA is TGTGCCAGCAGTGACGGACAGGGGGCCGGGGAGCTGTTTTTT.